This TCR beta chain is drawn from a study of human T cells and chemical hapten exposure. Germline V gives CDR1 SGHAT, CDR2 FQNNGV. V lost 1 base and J lost 5, with 16 bases in between. The CDR3 totals 16 residues. Time point: patch test 1, 2 weeks after DPC sensitization. The treatment: therapeutic diphenylcyclopropenone sensitization with weekly scalp DPC. This clonotype was seen repeatedly, ten times or more. TCRdb independently ran MiXCR on the RACE reads; one entry per CDR3 protein. The data hold around 380,000 distinct CDR3 sequences, with roughly 5% observed a single time. The material sequenced was whole blood, taken in connection with sensitization to the hapten diphenylcyclopropenone (DPC). The rearrangement links TRBV11-2 to TRBJ2-3; D remains ambiguous. The receptor comes from a woman in her fifties or sixties with alopecia areata. Some clones in this sample may be carry-over from other donors' samples. CDR3 region: CASSLGAQFRGDTQYF. In DNA, the CDR3 is TGTGCCAGCAGCTTAGGGGCACAGTTCCGCGGAGATACGCAGTATTTT.